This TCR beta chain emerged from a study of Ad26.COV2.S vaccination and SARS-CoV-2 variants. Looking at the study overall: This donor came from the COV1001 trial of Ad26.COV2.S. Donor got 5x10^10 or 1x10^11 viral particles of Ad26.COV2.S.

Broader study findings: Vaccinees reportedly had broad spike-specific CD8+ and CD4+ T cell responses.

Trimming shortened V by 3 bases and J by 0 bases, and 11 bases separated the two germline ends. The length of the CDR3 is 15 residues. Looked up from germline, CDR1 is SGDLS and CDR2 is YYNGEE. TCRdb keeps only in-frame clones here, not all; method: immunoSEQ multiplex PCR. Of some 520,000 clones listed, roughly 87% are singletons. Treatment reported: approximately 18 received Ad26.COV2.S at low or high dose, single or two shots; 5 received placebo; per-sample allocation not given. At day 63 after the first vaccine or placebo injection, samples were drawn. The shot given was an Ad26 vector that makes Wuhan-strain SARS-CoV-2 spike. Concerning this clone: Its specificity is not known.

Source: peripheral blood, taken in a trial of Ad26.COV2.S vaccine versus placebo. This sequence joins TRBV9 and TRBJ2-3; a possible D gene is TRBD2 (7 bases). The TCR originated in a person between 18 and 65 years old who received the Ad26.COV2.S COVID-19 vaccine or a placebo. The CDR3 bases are TGTGCCAGCAGCGGGGGGGGCTGGAGCACAGATACGCAGTATTTT. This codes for CASSGGGWSTDTQYF.